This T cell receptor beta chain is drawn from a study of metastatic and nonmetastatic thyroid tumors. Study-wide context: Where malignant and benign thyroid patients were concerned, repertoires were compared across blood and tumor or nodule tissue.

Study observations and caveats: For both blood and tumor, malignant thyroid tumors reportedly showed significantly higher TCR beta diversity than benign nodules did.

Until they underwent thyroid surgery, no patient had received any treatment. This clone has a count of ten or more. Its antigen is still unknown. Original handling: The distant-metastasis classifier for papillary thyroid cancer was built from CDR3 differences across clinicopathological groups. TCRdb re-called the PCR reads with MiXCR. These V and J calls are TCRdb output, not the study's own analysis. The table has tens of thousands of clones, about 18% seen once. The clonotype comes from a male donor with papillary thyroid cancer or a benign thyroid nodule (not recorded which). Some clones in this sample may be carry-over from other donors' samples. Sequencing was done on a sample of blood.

The CDR3 here is CASSIGQETYEQYF. In DNA form, the CDR3 reads TGTGCCAGTAGTATTGGACAGGAAACCTACGAGCAGTACTTC. The chain couples TRBV19 to TRBJ2-7, with 7 bases identical to TRBD1. Germline lookup yields CDR1 LNHDA and CDR2 SQIVND (reference sequence). V lost 3 bases, J lost 2 bases, and 4 bases stayed unmatched. CDR3 length: 14 amino acids.